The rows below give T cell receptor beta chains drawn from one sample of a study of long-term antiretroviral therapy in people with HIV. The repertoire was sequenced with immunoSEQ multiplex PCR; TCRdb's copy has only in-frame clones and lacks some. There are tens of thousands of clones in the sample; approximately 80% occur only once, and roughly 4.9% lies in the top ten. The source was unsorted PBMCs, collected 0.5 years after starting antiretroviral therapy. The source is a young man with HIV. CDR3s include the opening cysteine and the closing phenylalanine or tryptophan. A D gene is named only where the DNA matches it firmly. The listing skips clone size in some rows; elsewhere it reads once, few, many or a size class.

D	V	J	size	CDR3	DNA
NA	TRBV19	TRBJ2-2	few	CASIWDGNTGELFF	TGTGCCAGTATCTGGGACGGGAACACCGGGGAGCTGTTTTTT
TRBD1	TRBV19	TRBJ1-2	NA	CASSDRGLSGYTF	TGTGCCAGCTCGGACAGGGGGCTAAGCGGCTACACCTTC
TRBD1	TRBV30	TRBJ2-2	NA	CAWSPTAGTGQTGELFF	TGTGCCTGGAGTCCGACCGCCGGGACAGGTCAGACCGGGGAGCTGTTTTTT
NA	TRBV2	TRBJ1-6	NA	CASIRSGFNSPLHF	TGTGCCAGCATAAGATCCGGATTTAATTCACCCCTCCACTTT
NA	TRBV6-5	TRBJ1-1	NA	CASTPSGFGSEAFF	TGTGCCAGCACCCCTTCGGGGTTTGGCTCTGAAGCTTTCTTT
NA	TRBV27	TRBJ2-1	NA	CASSNPRESSYNEQFF	TGTGCCAGTAGTAACCCCCGCGAGAGCTCCTACAATGAGCAGTTCTTC
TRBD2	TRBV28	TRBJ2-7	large	CASSSISGADPFEQYF	TGTGCCAGCAGTTCCATTAGCGGGGCGGACCCATTCGAGCAGTACTTC
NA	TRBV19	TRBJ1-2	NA	CASSTGLYVSYGYTF	TGTGCCAGTAGTACGGGACTCTACGTTAGCTATGGCTACACCTTC
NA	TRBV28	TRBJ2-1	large	CASSFTGGYNEQFF	TGTGCCAGCAGTTTTACCGGAGGCTACAATGAGCAGTTCTTC
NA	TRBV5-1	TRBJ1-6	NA	CASSLEGARGGSPLHF	TGCGCCAGCAGCTTGGAAGGGGCCAGGGGAGGATCACCCCTCCACTTT
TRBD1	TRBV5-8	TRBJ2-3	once	CASSLGTGGIADTQYF	TGTGCCAGCAGCTTGGGGACAGGGGGGATCGCAGATACGCAGTATTTT
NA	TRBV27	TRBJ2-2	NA	CASSLNPSGGELFF	TGTGCCAGCAGTTTAAACCCGAGTGGCGGGGAGCTGTTTTTT
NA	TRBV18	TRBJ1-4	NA	CASSPTGIYEKLFF	TGTGCCAGCTCACCGACAGGAATCTACGAAAAACTGTTTTTT
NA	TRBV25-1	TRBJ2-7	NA	CASSDSYTDSYEQYF	TGTGCCAGCAGTGATTCTTACACGGACTCCTACGAGCAGTACTTC
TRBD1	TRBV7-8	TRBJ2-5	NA	CASSLYQGEETQYF	TGTGCCAGCAGCCTCTATCAGGGGGAAGAGACCCAGTACTTC
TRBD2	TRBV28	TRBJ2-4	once	CASSFRLAGIAKNIQYF	TGTGCCAGCAGTTTCAGACTAGCGGGAATAGCCAAAAACATTCAGTACTTC
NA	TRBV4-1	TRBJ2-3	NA	CASSFLGDSVTDTQYF	TGCGCCAGCTCCTTTTTGGGGGACTCTGTCACAGATACGCAGTATTTT
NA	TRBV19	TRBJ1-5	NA	CASSIAGREWDQPQHF	TGTGCCAGTAGTATAGCCGGCAGGGAGTGGGATCAGCCCCAGCATTTT
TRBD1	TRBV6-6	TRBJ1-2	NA	CASSPRDRGNHGYTF	TGTGCCAGCAGCCCCCGGGACAGGGGTAACCATGGCTACACCTTC
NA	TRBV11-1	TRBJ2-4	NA	CASSLDGGGDIQYF	TGTGCCAGCAGCCTGGACGGAGGAGGGGACATTCAGTACTTC
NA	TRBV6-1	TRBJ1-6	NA	CASTARDTDNSPLHF	TGTGCCAGCACTGCACGGGACACAGATAATTCACCCCTCCACTTT
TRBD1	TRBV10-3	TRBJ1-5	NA	CAISEGGGGQPQHF	TGTGCCATCAGTGAAGGAGGGGGCGGTCAGCCCCAGCATTTT
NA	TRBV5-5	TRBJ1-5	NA	CASSLLTGVNQPQHF	TGTGCCAGCAGCTTGCTCACAGGTGTTAATCAGCCCCAGCATTTT
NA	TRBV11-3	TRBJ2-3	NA	CASSLVYSADTQYF	TGTGCCAGCAGCTTAGTATATAGTGCAGATACGCAGTATTTT
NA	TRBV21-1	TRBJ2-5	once	CASSKRPGQGWETQYF	TGTGCCAGCAGCAAAAGGCCGGGACAGGGGTGGGAGACCCAGTACTTC
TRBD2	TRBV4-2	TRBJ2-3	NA	CASSPQSGGGGTDTQYF	TGTGCCAGCAGTCCGCAATCGGGCGGGGGGGGTACAGATACGCAGTATTTT
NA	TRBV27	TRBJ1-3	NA	CASSLKGSGNTIYF	TGTGCCAGCAGTTTGAAAGGCTCTGGAAACACCATATATTTT
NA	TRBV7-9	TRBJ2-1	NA	CASEGSYNEQFF	TGTGCCAGCGAGGGGTCCTACAATGAGCAGTTCTTC
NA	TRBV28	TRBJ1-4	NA	CASSLVHNEKLFF	TGTGCCAGCAGCCTTGTCCATAATGAAAAACTGTTTTTT
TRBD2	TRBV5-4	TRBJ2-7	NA	CASSLGLAGVVYEQYF	TGTGCCAGCAGCTTGGGTCTAGCGGGAGTGGTCTACGAGCAGTACTTC
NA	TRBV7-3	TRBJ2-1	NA	CASSLRLADTDEQFF	TGTGCCAGCAGCTTGCGTCTAGCTGACACCGATGAGCAGTTCTTC
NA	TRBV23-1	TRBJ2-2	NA	CASSQSFVFRGPASNTGELFF	TGCGCCAGCAGTCAATCTTTCGTCTTTCGGGGGCCTGCGTCGAACACCGGGGAGCTGTTTTTT
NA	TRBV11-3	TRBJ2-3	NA	CASSSGTTEDTQYF	TGTGCCAGCAGCTCAGGAACGACGGAAGATACGCAGTATTTT
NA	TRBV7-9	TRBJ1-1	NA	CASSLVQDLNTEAFF	TGTGCCAGCAGCTTAGTACAGGACTTGAACACTGAAGCTTTCTTT
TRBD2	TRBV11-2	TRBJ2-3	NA	CASSMTSGRVADTQYF	TGTGCCAGCAGCATGACTAGCGGGAGAGTCGCAGATACGCAGTATTTT
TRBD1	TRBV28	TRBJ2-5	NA	CASSRTGAVQETQYF	TGTGCCAGCAGCCGGACAGGGGCGGTCCAAGAGACCCAGTACTTC
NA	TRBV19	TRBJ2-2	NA	CASSPIGGAGAVGELFF	TGTGCCAGTAGCCCAATTGGGGGGGCAGGAGCCGTCGGGGAGCTGTTTTTT
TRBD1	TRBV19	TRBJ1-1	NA	CASSIVGTEMNTEAFF	TGTGCCAGTAGTATAGTAGGGACAGAGATGAACACTGAAGCTTTCTTT
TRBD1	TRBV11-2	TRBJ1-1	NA	CALTGGVTEAFF	TGTGCCCTTACAGGGGGCGTCACTGAAGCTTTCTTT
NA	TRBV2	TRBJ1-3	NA	CASTDNSGNTIYF	TGTGCCAGCACCGACAACTCTGGAAACACCATATATTTT
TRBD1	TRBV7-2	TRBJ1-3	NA	CASSSGQGAKGNTIYF	TGTGCCAGCAGCTCGGGACAGGGGGCAAAAGGAAACACCATATATTTT
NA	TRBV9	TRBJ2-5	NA	CASSVALLDRKETQYF	TGTGCCAGCAGCGTAGCTCTGTTGGACCGAAAAGAGACCCAGTACTTC
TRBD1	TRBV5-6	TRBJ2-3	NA	CASSEGAGDTQYF	TGTGCCAGCAGCGAGGGGGCCGGAGATACGCAGTATTTT
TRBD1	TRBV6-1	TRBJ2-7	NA	CASSDASGQGAREQYF	TGTGCCAGCAGTGACGCCTCAGGACAGGGGGCCCGCGAGCAGTACTTC
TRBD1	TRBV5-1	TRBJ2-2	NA	CASSSIAGTVNTGELFF	TGCGCCAGCAGCTCGATCGCTGGGACAGTGAACACCGGGGAGCTGTTTTTT
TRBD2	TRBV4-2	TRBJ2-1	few	CASSQVPSGGVGGEQFF	TGTGCCAGCAGCCAAGTCCCATCGGGAGGAGTAGGTGGTGAGCAGTTCTTC
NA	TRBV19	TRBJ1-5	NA	CASSPRTGGSNQPQHF	TGTGCCAGTAGTCCTCGGACGGGGGGGTCAAATCAGCCCCAGCATTTT
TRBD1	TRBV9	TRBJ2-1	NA	CASSVGTGRNEQFF	TGTGCCAGCAGTGTCGGGACAGGGCGCAATGAGCAGTTCTTC
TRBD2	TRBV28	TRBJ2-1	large	CASSLSTSGSSYNEQFF	TGTGCCAGCAGTCTATCGACTAGCGGGAGCTCCTACAATGAGCAGTTCTTC
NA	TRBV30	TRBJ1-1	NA	CAWSVRKNTEAFF	TGTGCCTGGAGTGTGAGGAAGAACACTGAAGCTTTCTTT
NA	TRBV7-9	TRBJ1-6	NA	CASSTKGIHNSPLHF	TGTGCCAGCAGCACAAAGGGGATCCATAATTCACCCCTCCACTTT
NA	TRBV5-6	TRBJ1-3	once	CASSLWETGNTIYF	TGTGCCAGCAGCTTATGGGAGACGGGAAACACCATATATTTT
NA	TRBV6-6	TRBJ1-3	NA	CASSYGTGSGNTIYF	TGTGCCAGCAGTTATGGCACGGGCTCTGGAAACACCATATATTTT
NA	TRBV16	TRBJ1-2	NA	CASSQSRSSYGYTF	TGTGCCAGCAGCCAATCCCGGTCCTCCTATGGCTACACCTTC
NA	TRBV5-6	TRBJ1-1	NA	CASSFGQKRGNTEAFF	TGTGCCAGCAGCTTTGGACAAAAAAGGGGAAACACTGAAGCTTTCTTT